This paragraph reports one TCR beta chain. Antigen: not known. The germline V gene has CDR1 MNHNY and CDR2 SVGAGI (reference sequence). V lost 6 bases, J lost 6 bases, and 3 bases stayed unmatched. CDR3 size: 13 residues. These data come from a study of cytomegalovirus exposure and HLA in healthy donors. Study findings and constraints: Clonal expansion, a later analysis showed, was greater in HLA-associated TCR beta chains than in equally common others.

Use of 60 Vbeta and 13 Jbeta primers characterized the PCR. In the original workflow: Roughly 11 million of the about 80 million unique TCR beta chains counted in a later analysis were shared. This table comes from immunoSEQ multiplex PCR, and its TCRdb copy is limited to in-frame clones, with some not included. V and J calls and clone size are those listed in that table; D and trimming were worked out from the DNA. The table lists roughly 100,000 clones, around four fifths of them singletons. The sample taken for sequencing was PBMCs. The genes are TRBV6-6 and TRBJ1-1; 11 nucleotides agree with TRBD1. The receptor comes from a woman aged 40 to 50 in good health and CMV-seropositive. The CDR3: CASRDRGQAEAFF. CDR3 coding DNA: TGTGCCAGCAGGGACAGGGGGCAGGCTGAAGCTTTCTTT.